This T cell receptor beta chain was recorded in a study of blood T cells in healthy people across ages (dated by TCRdb to 2015 to 2017). At the level of the whole study: In model experiments, template switching captured roughly one uniquely barcoded TCR beta cDNA molecule for every two T cells. Age-related changes in TCR beta repertoire diversity were measured in the study by deep sequencing normalized with unique cDNA molecular identifiers. The donors were split into four age groups: young (average around 15 years), middle-aged (roughly 40), aged (more than 55) and long-lived (about 74). To avoid experimental bias, donors of different ages were spread randomly across the sequencing lanes. Using the same blood draw, the study looked at two additional independent replicas of 1 million unique cDNA reads for two donors, one aged 18 to 30 and the other aged 80 or older. Study-level results and caveats: Estimates of total diversity based on one million sequenced T cells were regarded as lower bounds and as underestimates. There was a strong correlation between observed TCR beta diversity and the percentage of naive T cells measured by flow cytometry. The CMV infection status of donors was not known, potentially confounding age-related changes in expanded clonotypes. Compared with the aged group, the long-lived group had more naive CD4+ T cells, fewer expanded clones and increased TCR diversity, a pattern suggesting age selection. Since profiling was done on bulk unsorted PBMCs, naive and antigen-experienced compartments could not be conclusively compared. As age increased, observed TCR beta diversity per million T cells dropped in a roughly linear way, and a significant reduction was already evident by age 40.

The roughly 39 donors, aged roughly 6 to 90 years, were systemically healthy Caucasian individuals from Russia. Each donor gave ten milliliters of peripheral blood, collected into EDTA-treated Vacutainer tubes. PBMCs were isolated by Ficoll-Paque density-gradient centrifugation, with at least 6 million obtained per sample. Trizol reagent was used to extract total RNA from PBMCs, with at least 5.5 micrograms per sample. Naive CD45RAhigh/CD27high T cell percentages were measured by flow cytometry on a PBMC aliquot from every donor. The library was produced with 5' RACE. Instrument used: Illumina HiSeq 2500. The second PCR ran for roughly 7 to 11 cycles and used a J-beta primer mix along with a sample-barcoded 5' primer. A unique molecular identifier was introduced onto each TCR beta cDNA molecule by a template-switch 5' adaptor carrying 12 random nucleotides. Each sample yielded at least 3 million CDR3-containing paired-end reads. All of the RNA was converted into first-strand cDNA using the Mint cDNA synthesis kit, with a TRBC-specific oligonucleotide serving as the primer. Following uracil-DNA glycosylase treatment, a first 18-cycle PCR with universal primers M1SS and BC2_uni_R was performed on all cDNA. In the source study's methods: For normalization, 1 million high-quality reads were randomly selected from each sample, with every read carrying a distinct molecular identifier. Instead of being binned into consensus sequences, reads with shared molecular identifiers were discarded. MiTCR, run with a Q25 quality threshold and the strictest error-elimination algorithm, handled CDR3 identification, clonotype clustering and error correction. A nonparametric unseen species model with Euler transformation was used to estimate lower-bound total TCR beta diversity. TCRdb cleaned the public reads at Q25 with fastp, built clones with MiXCR and kept in-frame beta chains. Under each unique CDR3 protein, matching rows form one entry showing the most common genes and DNA. The V and J calls come from TCRdb's annotation, not from the publication. The table for this sample lists roughly 2 million distinct CDR3 sequences; just under 50% of them were counted only once. Roughly 2.1% of the sample rests with the top ten.

There are 17 amino acids in the CDR3, from cysteine to phenylalanine inclusive. Only CDR3 DNA remains: 51 bases, in frame from the first base. The trim is 3 bases for V and 4 bases for J, with a gap of 16 bases between the germline ends. Based on the germline V gene (reference sequence), the CDR1 and CDR2 sequences are MNHEY and SMNVEV. Concerning this clonotype itself: The antigen it binds to is not known. Base qualities were left out, and no much larger clone turns up one base away.

Source material: blood. The rearrangement joined TRBV27 to TRBJ1-6; the D segment cannot be called with confidence. The receptor was isolated from a woman in her thirties or forties in good health. The DNA sequence reads TGTGCCAGCAGTTTTTCCCCACCGACGGAATATAATTCACCCCTCCACTTT. Its protein reads: CASSFSPPTEYNSPLHF.